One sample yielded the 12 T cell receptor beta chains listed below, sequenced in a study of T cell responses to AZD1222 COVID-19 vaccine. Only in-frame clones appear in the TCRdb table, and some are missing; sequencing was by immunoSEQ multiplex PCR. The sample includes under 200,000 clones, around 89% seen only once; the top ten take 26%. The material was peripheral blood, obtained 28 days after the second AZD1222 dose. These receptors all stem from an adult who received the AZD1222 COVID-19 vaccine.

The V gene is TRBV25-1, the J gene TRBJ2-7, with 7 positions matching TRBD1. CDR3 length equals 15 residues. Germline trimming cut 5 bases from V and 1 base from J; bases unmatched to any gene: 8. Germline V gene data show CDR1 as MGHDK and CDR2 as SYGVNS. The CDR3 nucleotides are TGTGCCAGCAGTATCCGGACAGGACTTTCCTACGAGCAGTACTTC. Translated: CASSIRTGLSYEQYF.

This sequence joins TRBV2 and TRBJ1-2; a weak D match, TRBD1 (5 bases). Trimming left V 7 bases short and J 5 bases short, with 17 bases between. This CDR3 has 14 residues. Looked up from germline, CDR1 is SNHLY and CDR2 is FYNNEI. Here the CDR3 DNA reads TGTGCCAGCACGGGGCCGGGCAGGTTTTATGGCTACACCTTC. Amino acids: CASTGPGRFYGYTF.

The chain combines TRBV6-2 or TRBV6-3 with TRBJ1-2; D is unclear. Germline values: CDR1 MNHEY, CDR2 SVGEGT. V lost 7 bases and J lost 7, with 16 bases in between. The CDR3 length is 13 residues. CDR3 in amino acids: CASTPGWGGGYTF. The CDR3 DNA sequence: TGTGCCAGCACCCCCGGATGGGGAGGTGGCTACACCTTC.

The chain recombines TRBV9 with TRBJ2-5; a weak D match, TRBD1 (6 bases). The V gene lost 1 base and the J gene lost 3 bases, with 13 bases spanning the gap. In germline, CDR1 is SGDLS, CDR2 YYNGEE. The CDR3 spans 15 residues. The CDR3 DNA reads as TGTGCCAGCAGCGTAACCCCAGGGGTTGAAGAGACCCAGTACTTC. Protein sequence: CASSVTPGVEETQYF.

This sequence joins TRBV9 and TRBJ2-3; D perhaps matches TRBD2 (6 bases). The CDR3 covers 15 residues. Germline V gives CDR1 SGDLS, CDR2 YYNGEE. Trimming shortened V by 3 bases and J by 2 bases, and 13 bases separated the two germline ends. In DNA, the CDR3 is TGTGCCAGCAGCGCCTTCCAGGGACTCACAGATACGCAGTATTTT. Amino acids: CASSAFQGLTDTQYF.

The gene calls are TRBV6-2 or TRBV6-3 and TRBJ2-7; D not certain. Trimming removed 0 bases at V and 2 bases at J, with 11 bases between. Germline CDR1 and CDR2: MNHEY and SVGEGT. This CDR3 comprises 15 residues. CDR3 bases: TGTGCCAGCAGTTACTCCCCCCGAGGCACCTACGAGCAGTACTTC. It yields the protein CASSYSPRGTYEQYF.

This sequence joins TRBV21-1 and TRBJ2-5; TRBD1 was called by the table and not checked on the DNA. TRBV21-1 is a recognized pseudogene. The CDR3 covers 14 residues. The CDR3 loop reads CASSRSRVGETQYF. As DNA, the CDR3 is TGTGCCAGCAGCAGAAGCAGGGTTGGTGAGACCCAGTACTTC.

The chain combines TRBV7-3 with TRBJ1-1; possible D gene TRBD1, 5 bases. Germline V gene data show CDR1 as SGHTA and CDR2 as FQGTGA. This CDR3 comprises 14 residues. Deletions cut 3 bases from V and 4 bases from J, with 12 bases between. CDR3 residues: CASSFDSDTTEAFF. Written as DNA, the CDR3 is TGTGCCAGCAGCTTCGATTCGGACACCACTGAAGCTTTCTTT.

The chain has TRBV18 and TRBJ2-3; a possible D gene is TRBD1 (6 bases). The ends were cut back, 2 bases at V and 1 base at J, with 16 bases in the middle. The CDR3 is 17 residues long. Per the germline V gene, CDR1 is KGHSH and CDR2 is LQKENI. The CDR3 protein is CASSPRDTSGGTDTQYF. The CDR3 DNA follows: TGTGCCAGCTCACCAAGGGACACCAGCGGTGGCACAGATACGCAGTATTTT.

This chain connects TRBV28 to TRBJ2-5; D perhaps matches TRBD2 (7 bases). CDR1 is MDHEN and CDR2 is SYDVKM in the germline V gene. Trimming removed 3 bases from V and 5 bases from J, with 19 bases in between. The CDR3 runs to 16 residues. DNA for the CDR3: TGTGCCAGCAGTTTTTGGGGGGGCGGGGCCAAGGAGACCCAGTACTTC. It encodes CASSFWGGGAKETQYF.

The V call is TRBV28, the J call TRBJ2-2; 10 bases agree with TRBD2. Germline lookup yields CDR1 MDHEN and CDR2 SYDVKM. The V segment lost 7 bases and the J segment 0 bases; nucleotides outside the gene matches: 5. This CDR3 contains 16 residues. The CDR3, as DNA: TGTGCCAGCATCCCAGCGGGAGGGCCGAACACCGGGGAGCTGTTTTTT. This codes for CASIPAGGPNTGELFF.

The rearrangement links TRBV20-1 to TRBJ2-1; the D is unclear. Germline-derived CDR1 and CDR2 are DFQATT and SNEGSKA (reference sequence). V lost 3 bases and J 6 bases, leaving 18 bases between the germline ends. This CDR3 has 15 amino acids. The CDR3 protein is CSASTLAVQSNEQFF. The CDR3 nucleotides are TGCAGTGCTAGTACTCTCGCCGTTCAAAGCAATGAGCAGTTCTTC.